The following is a TCR beta chain sequence with its context. Its antigen is unknown. Germline loops: CDR1 SGHAT, CDR2 FQNNGV. With 6 bases removed from V and 2 bases from J, the gap between germline ends came to 14 bases. The CDR3 runs to 14 residues. The treatment denotes: over 15 received Ad26.COV2.S at low or high dose, single or two shots; about 5 received placebo; per-sample allocation not given. On day 63 after the first injection, vaccine and placebo recipients gave samples. The protocol was immunoSEQ multiplex PCR, while the TCRdb copy is restricted to in-frame clones and leaves out a portion. The data contain 350,000 to 500,000 clones, about 90% of them seen just once; the ten biggest clones take up around 4.5%. This sample was taken from a study of Ad26.COV2.S vaccination and SARS-CoV-2 variants. Study-wide background: Ad26.COV2.S, an intramuscular injection, was given once or twice 56 days apart. Findings of the study overall: Using TCR breadth and depth analyses may have led to underestimated total T cell responses.

The chain employs TRBV11-2 and TRBJ2-7; either TRBD1 or TRBD2 may supply D (5 bases each). This specimen was peripheral blood, taken in a trial of Ad26.COV2.S vaccine versus placebo. This clonotype was obtained from a person between 18 and 59 years old who received the Ad26.COV2.S COVID-19 vaccine or a placebo. CDR3 bases: TGTGCCAGCAGAGATCCGGGGCGCGCCTACGAGCAGTACTTC. Its protein is CASRDPGRAYEQYF.